This TCR beta chain was profiled in a study of CD8+CD57+ T cells in acquired aplastic anemia. Study-level information: Across the sorted CD4+ and CD8+ cells, DNA amounts averaged roughly 3 ug.

Whoever was chosen for sequencing had shown CD8+CD57+ cell expansion by flow cytometry. None of the patients had been given any therapy when their blood was sampled. Using genomic DNA as the template, TCR beta VDJ and CDR3 profiling was carried out. TCRdb processed the reads anew with MiXCR; each CDR3 protein has one entry. The data hold roughly 500,000 distinct CDR3 sequences, with roughly a third observed a single time. Turning to this clonotype: The junction shows a germline mismatch at one end, possibly a read error.

CDR1 and CDR2 (germline): SNHLY, FYNNEI. CDR3 size: 15 residues. This TCR came from a human donor with aplastic anemia. The chain combines TRBV2 with TRBJ2-7, with 11 bases that match TRBD2. The sequencing sample was made of sorted CD4+, CD8+, or CD8+CD57+ T cells (not recorded which) from PBMCs. CDR3 loop: CARRGLADSTYEQYF. CDR3 coding DNA: TGTGCCCGCAGGGGACTAGCGGATAGCACCTACGAGCAGTACTTC.